This T cell receptor beta chain was identified during a study of cytomegalovirus exposure and HLA in healthy donors (dated 2017 in TCRdb). Turning to the overall study: According to an earlier analysis of 587 of the donors, 200 million or so T cells yielded 120 million or so unique TCR beta sequences and more than 250 Gb of sequence data. An early release that covered more than 550 HLA-typed donors contained approximately 300 gigabases of sequencing data and tens of millions of unique TCR sequences. The genetic ancestry cluster associated with self-reported Caucasian donors included about 84% of the 398 genotyped donors. The aim of the study was to test whether cataloging public T cell receptors could identify signatures of past pathogen exposure. The study used immunosequencing to profile the T cell repertoires of approximately 650 subjects and linked those repertoires to cytomegalovirus serostatus. A separate validation cohort of some 130 different subjects was used in addition to the roughly 670-subject first cohort. High-throughput TCR immunosequencing, statistical association of individual TCRs with disease status, and machine learning were combined to predict cytomegalovirus infection status. A later analysis re-examined previously published TCR beta repertoires from more than 650 donors and added high-resolution HLA genotyping to investigate patterns of TCR occurrence. The later analysis used no new phenotypic data to find candidate immune exposures, relying instead on TCR beta sequences and their occurrence across donors. An earlier analysis of approximately 500 of the donors applied high-throughput TCR beta sequencing to assess whether each TCR beta V gene segment acted as functional or pseudogenic. Alongside the repertoire data, information on donor age, sex, ethnicity and CMV serostatus was compiled. A later genetic analysis took genome-wide SNP genotypes for about 65% of the 666 donors and used that subset as a discovery cohort. Every discovery cohort repertoire had been produced on one sequencing platform. Class I and class II HLA loci were covered by the typing at four-digit resolution. Typing coverage differed by locus: A, B, C, DRB1 and DQB1 were typed in about 620-630 donors, DQA1 in 522, DPA1 in around 600, and DPB1 in 450 to 480. A handful of DR-DQ haplotypes were handled as single units for association and clustering because linkage in the cohort was strong. Among several hundred genotyped donors of the cohort, an average of around 240,000 unique TCR beta nucleotide sequences was sequenced per donor, of which about 18% were non-productive. Summary of the overall study and its limitations: The sequencing pipeline was judged likely to have produced a cluster of highly shared sequence variants as a technical artifact. At a false discovery rate of 0.05, a later analysis linked some 17,000 TCR beta sequences to specific HLA alleles. The authors suggested that the approach could potentially be generalized to other disease states and immunological phenotypes. In an earlier analysis of 587 of the donors, most TCR beta V segments appeared in productive rearrangements about 90% or about 30% of the time, broadly matching IMGT annotations. While some public TCRs were present in many individuals, most TCR sequences turned up only very rarely across donors. For the cohort, immune exposure information was limited to CMV serostatus. The study listed approximately 160 TCR beta chains as associated with cytomegalovirus. The cohort was sequenced for TCR beta chains only, and without alpha or paired-chain data the features that could be detected were limited. In vitro tests confirmed that a few of the cytomegalovirus-associated TCR beta chains recognize cytomegalovirus antigens. Linkage disequilibrium might explain the correlated functional status among segregating V segments, but an unknown experimental factor could not be excluded. In a later analysis, several top co-occurrence clusters were reported to appear linked to parvovirus B19, influenza, CMV and Epstein-Barr virus. According to a later analysis, TCR association rates differed among HLA loci, with DRB1 alleles showing the most associated TCRs and HLA-C alleles showing the fewest. Approximately 16 rarely observed V segments, including chromosome 9 orphons, were excluded from the earlier analysis of just under 600 of the donors because counts were too low. Strong co-occurrence of HLA alleles, especially DR and DQ, made assigning TCR associations to individual alleles difficult. Compared with equally common non-associated chains, HLA-associated TCR beta chains in a later analysis were more clonally expanded and had lower generation probabilities. Because the 87-base-pair reads could not distinguish some IMGT-functional V segments, including TRBV6-2 and TRBV6-3, those segments were excluded. Sequencing depth was assumed to be roughly uniform across donors in the presence/absence analyses, though that assumption may not hold. A later analysis found that most CMV-associated TCR beta chains appeared HLA-restricted, with HLA associations seemingly driven largely by CMV exposure. Because HLA typing was unavailable for some donors at each locus, only the typed subset was used in association tests. The classifier was reported to diagnose cytomegalovirus status with high specificity and sensitivity in both the original and validation cohorts. A further reported finding was that TCR beta sequences accurately predicted the HLA-A and HLA-B alleles for most subjects in the first cohort. An association between a missense DCLRE1C variant and V-gene and J-gene trimming of TCR beta chains was found in a later genetic analysis and replicated in an independent cohort. In a later genetic analysis, fewer N-insertions in productive TCRs were reported among donors in an Asian-associated ancestry cluster than the roughly 640-donor mean.

V lost 3 bases and J lost 4 bases, and the count of bases not matched to a germline gene is 6. From the germline V gene, CDR1 is SGDLS and CDR2 is YYNGEE. From its cysteine to its phenylalanine, the CDR3 spans 14 amino acids. The only DNA kept is the CDR3, 42 bases in frame from the first base. A remark on this clone: It has no known antigen specificity. No much larger clone exists at a distance of one base, and base qualities are not known.

In total, fewer than 750 healthy bone marrow donors made up the cohort. At the time of sampling, all cohort members were nominally healthy, though unrecorded immune exposures were likely present. The donor tested CMV seronegative and was one of the 352 seronegative cohort members. A peripheral blood sample was collected from each donor, and TCR beta sequencing was performed on peripheral blood mononuclear cells. The Qiagen DNeasy Blood Extraction Kit was used to extract genomic DNA from the blood cell samples. The library came from the immunoSEQ multiplex PCR assay. A mixture of 60 forward primers for TCR Vbeta segments and 13 reverse primers for TCR Jbeta segments was used in the multiplex PCR. Amplification of the CDR3 region of rearranged TCR beta genes was performed with a multiplex PCR assay on genomic DNA. On the Illumina HiSeq System, the amplified TCR beta libraries were sequenced as 87-base-pair reads. On the study's bioinformatics: A later analysis counted tens of millions of unique TCR beta chains across the 666 repertoires, and roughly 11 million of these chains were shared by at least two donors. Raw reads were error-corrected and collapsed into unique sequences with a nearest-neighbor algorithm that merged closely related sequences to remove PCR and sequencing errors. Alignment of CDR3 sequences to IMGT reference sequences was used to assign V, D and J gene segments. For a sequence to be retained, a match of at least six nucleotides was required to both a V gene segment and a J gene segment. Rearrangements were classified as productive when the CDR3 lacked stop codons and remained in frame with V and J, and all other rearrangements were classified as non-productive. CDR3 was defined by IMGT convention, running from the second conserved V-encoded cysteine to the conserved J-encoded phenylalanine. The earlier analysis of roughly 590 of the donors excluded any sequence lacking an unambiguous match to a single V gene segment. In an earlier analysis of 587 of the donors, a V segment was called functional when productive rearrangements were above 56.7%, and segregating when the standard deviation between donors exceeded 5%. A statistical classification framework was developed to diagnose cytomegalovirus status using the catalog of TCR beta chain sequences. In a later analysis, V and J genes were assigned by comparing TCR nucleotide sequences against IMGT/GENE-DB human TR gene sequences. A later analysis assigned CDR3 sequences and most-parsimonious VDJ recombination scenarios with the TCRdist pipeline. In a later analysis, every TCR beta chain was defined by the combination of its CDR3 amino acid sequence and its V-gene family, and reads without a unique V-gene family were dropped. In a later analysis, approximately 640 highly shared, low-generation-probability nucleotide sequences were removed to address suspected cross-contamination and a sequencing artifact. In a later analysis, a clonal expansion index for each public chain was calculated from normalized within-repertoire ranks of inferred template counts. In a later analysis, generation probabilities were computed using a VDJ recombination model fitted to out-of-frame rearrangements, and the results were checked against IGoR. In a later analysis, TCR-TCR, TCR-HLA and TCR-CMV co-occurrence was scored with hypergeometric tests, and a repertoire-size bias correction was applied to TCR pairs. A later analysis estimated false discovery rates by permuting HLA or CMV assignments 20 times. In a later analysis, co-occurring TCRs were grouped with DBSCAN, and TCRdist sequence similarity was added when clustering was performed within HLA-allele-positive subsets. For co-occurrence clustering, repertoires with fewer than 30,000 or more than 120,000 public chains were excluded, along with five repertoires with anomalous nucleotide sharing. In TCRdb, the immuneACCESS table is reduced to in-frame sequences with V and J assigned. These tables do not hold every clone; where another copy was compared, an unresolved V gene accounts for under half, and the others remain unexplained. V and J calls and clone size are those listed in that table; D and trimming were worked out from the DNA. The sample table shows roughly 100,000 clones, and roughly 78% are seen once. 3% to 3.5% of the sample is in the top ten clones.

The source is a woman aged 40 to 49 in good health and CMV-seronegative. This chain joins TRBV9 to TRBJ1-1; 7 central nucleotides agree with TRBD1. Input material: PBMCs. The CDR3 reads CASSAQTGPTEAFF. The DNA sequence follows: TGTGCCAGCAGCGCCCAGACAGGGCCCACTGAAGCTTTCTTT.